The TCR beta chain under discussion was sequenced for a study of control samples from healthy donors and cancer patients. This clone is a singleton in its sample. Assay: immunoSEQ multiplex PCR; the TCRdb copy retains only in-frame clones and omits some. The sample holds approximately 230,000 clones, around 80% seen once. Sequencing was performed on PBMCs. This TCR came from a woman aged 55-69 years with lung cancer.

CDR3 nucleotides: TGTGCCAGTAGTGTCGGGACTCTCTACACAGATACGCAGTATTTT. It encodes CASSVGTLYTDTQYF. The V gene is TRBV19, the J gene TRBJ2-3; a weak D match, TRBD2 (6 bases). The CDR3 spans 15 residues. The V end lost 5 bases, the J end lost 2 bases, and 14 bases lay between the germline ends. The germline gives CDR1 LNHDA, CDR2 SQIVND (reference sequence).